These 17 T cell receptor beta chains came from one sample sequenced in a study of glioma-infiltrating T cells. Amplification of TCR alpha and beta CDR3 regions from RNA used iRepertoire nested multiplex PCR. From the multiplex PCR reads, TCRdb called clonotypes with MiXCR, one entry per CDR3 protein. The repertoire consists of about 180,000 distinct CDR3 sequences, with more than 35% occurring once and the leading ten covering around 5%. Input material: glioma tissue, nonneoplastic brain tissue, or PBMCs (not recorded which). The receptors derive from a human donor with low-grade glioma or glioblastoma, undergoing nonglioma brain surgery, or in good health (not recorded which).

The chain couples TRBV5-6 to TRBJ2-3; D is unclear. The V gene's germline CDR1 is SGHDT and CDR2 YYEEEE. The CDR3 contains 14 residues. Trimming took 2 bases from V and 6 from J, leaving 13 bases between them. This CDR3 is CASSFYRHEDTQYF. The CDR3 nucleotides are TGTGCCAGCAGCTTTTACAGACACGAGGATACGCAGTATTTT. The full variable domain, in which reference TRBV5-6 and TRBJ2-3 provide the parts outside the CDR3, is DAGVTQSPTHLIKTRGQQVTLRCSPKSGHDTVSWYQQALGQGPQFIFQYYEEEERQRGNFPDRFSGHQFPNYSSELNVNALLLGDSALYLCASSFYRHEDTQYFGPGTRLTVL.

This clonotype was detected ten times or more. The V and J genes are TRBV6-6 and TRBJ2-1; D tentatively reads TRBD1 or TRBD2 (6 bases each). V was trimmed by 0 bases and J by 6 bases, leaving 12 bases between them. Looked up from germline, CDR1 is MNHNY and CDR2 is SVGAGI (reference sequence). This CDR3 is built from 15 residues. The CDR3 sequence is CASSYSGGPGNEQFF. The CDR3 region has the DNA TGTGCCAGCAGTTACTCTGGGGGGCCGGGCAATGAGCAGTTCTTC.

The chain combines TRBV20-1 with TRBJ2-7; 7 positions agree with TRBD1. The V gene's germline CDR1 is DFQATT and CDR2 SNEGSKA (reference sequence). Trimming removed 5 bases from V and 6 bases from J; junction bases left unmatched: 13. The CDR3 runs 14 residues. Written as DNA, the CDR3 is TGCAGTGCTCCCGGGACAGAGATGCTCTTCGAGCAGTACTTC. It codes for CSAPGTEMLFEQYF.

About this clonotype itself: Just one base apart from a much larger clone, this may be a read error. The J gene is TRBJ2-1, the V gene TRBV7-3; D remains ambiguous. Germline CDR1 and CDR2: SGHTA and FQGTGA. This CDR3 has 14 amino acids. With 5 bases removed from V and 2 bases from J, the gap between germline ends came to 10 bases. The CDR3 DNA sequence: TGTGCCAGCAGCCCAGAGGCCACCTACAATGAGCAGTTCTTC. Residues: CASSPEATYNEQFF.

This clonotype was seen once. A much larger clone is a single base away; this may be a read error. This chain joins TRBV19 and TRBJ2-1, with 7 bases aligning to TRBD1. The CDR3 runs 15 residues. J gave up 4 bases and V 4 bases, and 7 bases lay outside the gene matches. Germline V CDR1 and CDR2: LNHDA, SQIVND (reference sequence). CDR3 protein: CASSKRQGPYNEQFF. The CDR3 coding sequence is TGTGCCAGTAGTAAGCGACAGGGACCTTACAATGAGCAGTTCTTC.

V and J are TRBV3-1 and TRBJ2-5; the D is unclear. The germline gives CDR1 LGHDT, CDR2 YNNKEL (reference sequence). V was cut by 6 bases and J by 1 base, with 12 bases left in between. CDR3 size: 14 residues. The CDR3 DNA reads as TGTGCCAGCAGTTCGATCGAAAGCCAAGAGACCCAGTACTTC. This encodes CASSSIESQETQYF.

This clonotype has ten or more counts. This chain uses TRBV20-1 with TRBJ2-7, with D unresolved. With 0 bases removed from V and 1 base from J, the gap between germline ends came to 7 bases. The CDR3 contains 13 residues. Germline CDR1 is DFQATT and CDR2 is SNEGSKA (reference sequence). CDR3 residues: CSARDPISYEQYF. The CDR3 DNA follows: TGCAGTGCTAGAGATCCTATTTCCTACGAGCAGTACTTC.

In its sample, this clonotype was seen many times. The chain joins TRBV20-1 to TRBJ2-1; tentative D call: TRBD2 (6 bases). This CDR3 region has 15 residues. CDR1 DFQATT and CDR2 SNEGSKA come from the germline V gene (reference sequence). V was clipped by 4 bases and J by 3 bases, with 16 bases between them. The chain's CDR3 is CSANYAGTSYNEQFF. In DNA, the CDR3 is TGCAGTGCTAACTATGCGGGGACGAGCTACAATGAGCAGTTCTTC.

The chain uses TRBV20-1 and TRBJ2-7; TRBD2 might be the D (5 bases). This CDR3 is built from 15 residues. Looked up from germline, CDR1 is DFQATT and CDR2 is SNEGSKA (reference sequence). Trimming shortened V by 5 bases and J by 0 bases, and 17 bases separated the two germline ends. The CDR3 bases are TGCAGTGCTTTGGTAGCCGGAGGACCCTCCTACGAGCAGTACTTC. It codes for CSALVAGGPSYEQYF.

The rearrangement links TRBV12-3 or TRBV12-4 to TRBJ1-3, with D possibly matching TRBD1 (6 bases). The CDR3 has 13 amino acids. V was clipped by 10 bases and J by 5 bases, with 15 bases between them. The CDR3 here is CATETGVRNTIYF. The CDR3 DNA is TGTGCCACCGAGACAGGTGTTAGAAACACCATATATTTT.

A note on this clonotype: It may be a read error: a sequence one base away is much more abundant. The chain is built from TRBV20-1 and TRBJ2-7, with 11 bases matching TRBD2. CDR1 and CDR2 (germline): DFQATT, SNEGSKA (reference sequence). The CDR3 length is 15 residues. V lost 7 bases to trimming and J lost 5 bases; unmatched junction nucleotides: 13. The CDR3 nucleotides are TGCAGTGACCCCAGCCCTAGCGGGAGGTACCACGAGCAGTACTTC. Amino acids: CSDPSPSGRYHEQYF.

The chain uses TRBV7-9 and TRBJ2-1, with D unclear. This CDR3 is 13 amino acids long. The V end was cut by 5 bases, the J end by 9 bases, with 14 bases between. Germline V gives CDR1 SEHNR, CDR2 FQNEAQ (reference sequence). The CDR3 sequence is CASSPLALSEQFF. The DNA for the CDR3 is TGTGCCAGCAGCCCGCTGGCATTGAGTGAGCAGTTCTTC.

As to this clonotype: A much larger clone lies a single base off, so this may be a read error. The CDR3, as DNA: TGCAGTGATCCCCCCTCTGCGGTGGGGGAGACCCAGTACTTC. As protein: CSDPPSAVGETQYF. This chain links TRBV20-1 with TRBJ2-5, with no clear D. The V and J ends lost 7 bases and 5 bases respectively, with 20 bases between them. Germline CDR1 and CDR2: DFQATT and SNEGSKA (reference sequence). The CDR3 runs 14 residues.

This clonotype was counted many times. V is TRBV28 and J is TRBJ1-3; TRBD1 matches at 8 bases. Germline V lookup: CDR1 MDHEN, CDR2 SYDVKM. J gave up 4 bases and V 3 bases, and 5 bases lay outside the gene matches. The CDR3 covers 15 residues. CDR3 DNA sequence: TGTGCCAGCAGTTTGGGACAGGTGGGAGGAAACACCATATATTTT. It codes for CASSLGQVGGNTIYF.

This clonotype was seen a single time. This chain links TRBV5-4 with TRBJ2-1, with 7 bases that match TRBD2. J lost 7 bases, V lost 5 bases, and 6 bases had no gene match. This CDR3 spans 13 amino acids. Germline assignment: CDR1 SGHNT and CDR2 YYREEE (reference sequence). The CDR3 DNA reads as TGTGCCAGCAGTCTTATCGGGGGGAATGAGCAGTTCTTC. This gives the protein CASSLIGGNEQFF.

The chain employs TRBV4-1 and TRBJ2-1; 7 bases are shared with TRBD2. CDR3 length: 16 residues. CDR1 is MGHRA, CDR2 YSYEKL, per germline. The V gene end was trimmed by 0 bases and the J gene end by 9 bases; junction bases not matched to a gene: 11. As DNA, the CDR3 is TGCGCCAGCAGCCAAGAGGCTGGGGGAGGGCTTGGTGAGCAGTTCTTC. This sequence encodes CASSQEAGGGLGEQFF.

This chain joins TRBV2 and TRBJ2-7, with 8 bases that match TRBD2. V gave up 5 bases and J gave up 7 bases; unmatched junction bases: 7. The CDR3 totals 13 residues. CDR1 and CDR2 from the germline V gene are SNHLY and FYNNEI. CDR3 sequence: CASSPTSVGEQYF. CDR3 coding DNA: TGTGCCAGCAGTCCGACTAGCGTTGGAGAGCAGTACTTC.